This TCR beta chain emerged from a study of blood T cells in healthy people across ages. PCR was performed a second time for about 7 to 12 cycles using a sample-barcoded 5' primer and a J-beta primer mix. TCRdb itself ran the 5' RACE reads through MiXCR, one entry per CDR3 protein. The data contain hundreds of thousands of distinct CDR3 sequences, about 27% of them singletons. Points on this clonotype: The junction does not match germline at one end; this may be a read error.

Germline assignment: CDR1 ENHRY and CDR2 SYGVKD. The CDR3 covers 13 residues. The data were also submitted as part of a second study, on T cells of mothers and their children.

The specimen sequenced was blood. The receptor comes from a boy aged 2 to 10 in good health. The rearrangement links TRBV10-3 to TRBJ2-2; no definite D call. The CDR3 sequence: CVIRPSNPGELFF. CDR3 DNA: TGTGTCATCAGGCCAAGTAACCCCGGGGAGCTGTTTTTT.